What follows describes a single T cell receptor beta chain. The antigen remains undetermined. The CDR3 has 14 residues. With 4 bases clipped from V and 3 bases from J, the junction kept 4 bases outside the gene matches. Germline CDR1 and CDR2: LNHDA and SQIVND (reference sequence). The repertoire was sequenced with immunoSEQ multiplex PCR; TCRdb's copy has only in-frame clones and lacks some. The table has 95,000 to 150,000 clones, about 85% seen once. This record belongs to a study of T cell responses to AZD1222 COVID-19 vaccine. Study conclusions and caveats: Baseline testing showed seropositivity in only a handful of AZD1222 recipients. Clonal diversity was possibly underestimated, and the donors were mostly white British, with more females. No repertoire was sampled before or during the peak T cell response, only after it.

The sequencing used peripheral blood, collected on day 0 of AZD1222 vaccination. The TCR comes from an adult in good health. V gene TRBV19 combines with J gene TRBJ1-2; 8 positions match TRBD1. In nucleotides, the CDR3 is TGTGCCAGTAGTACAGGGGGCGGCGACTATGGCTACACCTTC. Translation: CASSTGGGDYGYTF.